The subject of this entry is one T cell receptor (beta chain). This clone was observed a single time. The antigen it recognizes is unknown. Per-base qualities were not stored, and no clone one base away is much larger. TCRbeta CDR3 regions were amplified from genomic DNA by means of the immunoSEQ Assay, a bias-controlled multiplex PCR. The source study handled its data this way. Within the assay, amplification of reference gene primers was used to estimate how many nucleated cells each sample contained. To quantify the absolute abundance of each unique TCRbeta CDR3 rearrangement, sequence reads were collapsed and filtered. Productive Simpson clonality was computed per sample as the square root of Simpson's diversity index over productive rearrangements. Entries here come from immuneACCESS through TCRdb and include only in-frame sequences with V and J called. Some clones fail to appear in such tables; in the studies checked, an unresolved V gene covers under half of the shortfall, and the cause of the remainder is unknown. V, J and clone size reflect that table, while D and trimming were determined from the DNA. Within this sample are over 45,000 clones, with 80% to 90% of them counted one time only. Jointly, the top ten make up under 4% of the sample.

The sample is drawn from a study of blood T cell repertoires in COVID-19 (dated by TCRdb to the early 2020s). For context, the study as a whole: Samples covering the acute and convalescent phases of COVID-19 were provided by collaborators in the United States, Italy and Spain. The prospective study material was composed of cDNA or gDNA derived from T cells, B-cell-depleted T cells, or PBMCs. Deeply sampled blood TCRbeta repertoires from subjects exposed to, actively infected with, or recovered from COVID-19 were included in the dataset. A freely available public database, intended as a resource for researchers studying the immune response to SARS-CoV-2, is where the repertoires were released. The samples were drawn from the first 160 participants of the ongoing ImmuneRACE study and from over 950 subjects provided by 6 global collaborators. Nearly every sample came with metadata listing a de-identified subject ID, COVID-19 status, age in years and sex. Where available, HLA class I and class II types were taken from metadata supplied by the sample provider and were not determined by assay-based typing. Study-wide conclusions, independent of this receptor: The amount of clinical and demographic metadata varied by source and participant and was provided uncurated.

At the junction V is shortened by 0 bases and J by 7 bases; bases outside the gene matches: 8. The CDR3 holds 15 amino acids from the cysteine to the phenylalanine. The read is trimmed to its CDR3 DNA, 45 bases read in frame from base 1. According to the germline V gene, CDR1 reads KGHSY and CDR2 reads FQNENV. In Seattle, one collaborating source enrolled patients while the infection was active and tracked those patients longitudinally over the course of disease. Collaborating institutions collected whole blood in K2EDTA tubes following their own protocols. For TCRbeta analysis, collaborators shipped samples as frozen whole blood, isolated PBMCs, or DNA extracted from either of those sample types.

This TCR came from a man between 40 and 49 years old with COVID-19, enrolled during active disease. The sample consisted of peripheral blood. This receptor chain uses TRBV16 and TRBJ2-7, and 8 bases in between align with TRBD1. The CDR3 protein: CASSQSGQGAQEQYF. The DNA sequence follows: TGTGCCAGCAGCCAATCCGGGCAGGGGGCGCAGGAGCAGTACTTC.